Given below is one T cell receptor (delta chain) in context. Its antigen is currently unknown. This may come from a read error, since a much larger clone is one base off. The CDR3 covers 15 residues. The germline V gene has CDR1 GEAIGNYY and CDR2 EKD. The data originate from a study of Vδ1+ human thymocytes. Thymocytes were sorted as CD3+ TCRVdelta1+ TCRVdelta2- after alphabeta T cell depletion. Vdelta1+ thymocyte sorts reached between 98% and 99.6% purity. Study results and caveats: About 20% of thymic delta-chain sequences were Vdelta2, with few Vdelta3, unlike blood Vdelta1+ controls. Thymic TRG and TRD repertoires appeared highly polyclonal. TRD repertoires were essentially private, unlike widely shared TRG clonotypes.

Sequences come from RNA converted to cDNA by reverse transcription. Multiplex PCR used pooled V-gene forward primers and a constant-region reverse primer to amplify CDR3s. TCRdb reran clone calling via CATT on the multiplex PCR reads. This table has about 75,000 delta-chain clones, approximately 37% appearing once. The receptor was derived from a boy under three years old who had congenital heart surgery. V usage is TRDV2 and J usage is TRDJ1, with 8 bases aligning to TRDD3. The sample comprised Vdelta1+ gamma-delta thymocytes from the thymus. Specified subset: FACS-sorted CD3+ TCRalphabeta- TCRVdelta1+ TCRVdelta2- thymocytes. The CDR3 region is CACATDGGSTDKLIF. In DNA form, the CDR3 reads TGTGCCTGTGCCACCGATGGGGGATCCACCGATAAACTCATCTTT.